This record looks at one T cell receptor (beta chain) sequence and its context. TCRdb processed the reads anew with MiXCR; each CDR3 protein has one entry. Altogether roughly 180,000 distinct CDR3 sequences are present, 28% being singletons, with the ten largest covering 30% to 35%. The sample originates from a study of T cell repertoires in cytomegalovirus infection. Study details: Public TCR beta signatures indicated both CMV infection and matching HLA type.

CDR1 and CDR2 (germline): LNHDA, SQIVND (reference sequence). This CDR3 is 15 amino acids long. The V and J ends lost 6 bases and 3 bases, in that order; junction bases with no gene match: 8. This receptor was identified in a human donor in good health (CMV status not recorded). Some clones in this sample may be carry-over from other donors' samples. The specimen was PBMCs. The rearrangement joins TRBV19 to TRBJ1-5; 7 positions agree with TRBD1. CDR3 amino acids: CASSALTGINQPQHF. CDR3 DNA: TGTGCCAGTAGCGCCCTGACAGGGATCAATCAGCCCCAGCATTTT.